A selection of T cell receptor beta chains follows, all from one sample in a study of cytomegalovirus exposure and HLA in healthy donors. Generated by immunoSEQ multiplex PCR, the TCRdb table keeps only in-frame clones and is missing some. The sample has more than 95,000 clones; around four fifths are singletons. Sequenced sample: PBMCs. Source of these receptors: a woman in her forties in good health and CMV-seronegative. Both conserved end residues are part of each CDR3. The order of the fields is V gene, clone size, D gene, J gene, CDR3 DNA, CDR3 protein. A D gene is named only where the DNA matches it firmly. A clone size is listed for some rows: how often the clone was seen (once, few, many), or a class if it is expanded.

>TRBV4-3|-|TRBD2|TRBJ2-7
TGCGCCAGCAGCCAAGATAAGGAGCGGGAGAATTACGAGCAGTACTTC
CASSQDKERENYEQYF
>TRBV20-1|-|-|TRBJ1-1
TGCAGTGCTAGAGATCTCCGAGCTTTCTTT
CSARDLRAFF
>TRBV27|-|-|TRBJ2-1
TGTGCCAGCAGTTTATCGGGGGCCGGCAATGAGCAGTTCTTC
CASSLSGAGNEQFF
>TRBV18|-|-|TRBJ1-1
TGTGCCAGCTCAACAGACAGGTCTGAAGCTTTCTTT
CASSTDRSEAFF
>TRBV28|once|-|TRBJ1-4
TGTGCCAGCAGAGACTCGGACTCCGGAGGTGAAAAACTGTTTTTT
CASRDSDSGGEKLFF
>TRBV28|once|-|TRBJ1-2
TGTGCCAGTAACCGGGACAATAACTATGGCTACACCTTC
CASNRDNNYGYTF
>TRBV12-5|-|TRBD1|TRBJ1-2
TGTGCTAGTGGTTGGACGGGACAGGGGGCAATTAACTATGGCTACACCTTC
CASGWTGQGAINYGYTF
>TRBV28|-|TRBD1|TRBJ2-6
TGTGCCAGCAGTAACAGGGGCTCTGGGGCCAACGTCCTGACTTTC
CASSNRGSGANVLTF
>TRBV30|-|TRBD1|TRBJ2-7
TGTGCCTGGAGAGATAAGGGGGCCCTCTCCTACGAGCAGTACTTC
CAWRDKGALSYEQYF
>TRBV18|-|-|TRBJ1-1
TGTGCCAGCTCACCGGCTCGGGGGAGCACTGAAGCTTTCTTT
CASSPARGSTEAFF
>TRBV25-1|few|-|TRBJ2-7
TGTGCCAGCAGAAAAACAGGGTCCTACGAGCAGTACTTC
CASRKTGSYEQYF
>TRBV28|-|TRBD1|TRBJ1-4
TGTGCCAGCAGCCGGACAGGGGACGTAGAAAAACTGTTTTTT
CASSRTGDVEKLFF
>TRBV19|-|TRBD1|TRBJ1-5
TGTGCCAGTAGCCCTCAGACAGGGGCGCGGGATCAGCCCCAGCATTTT
CASSPQTGARDQPQHF
>TRBV9|-|TRBD1|TRBJ2-5
TGTGCCAGCAGCGTCGGACAGGGGACACAAGAGACCCAGTACTTC
CASSVGQGTQETQYF
>TRBV9|-|TRBD1|TRBJ1-1
TGTGCCAGCAGCGTCGCCTCCGGGACAGGGGACACTGAAGCTTTCTTT
CASSVASGTGDTEAFF
>TRBV9|-|TRBD1|TRBJ1-1
TGTGCCAGCAGCACCCCCGGGACAGGGATCGGGGCAAGTGAAGCTTTCTTT
CASSTPGTGIGASEAFF
>TRBV18|-|-|TRBJ2-6
TGTGCCACCAGCTCTGGGGCCAACGTCCTGACTTTC
CATSSGANVLTF
>TRBV5-4|-|-|TRBJ2-3
TGTGCCAGCAGCCCAAGGGGGGATACGCAGTATTTT
CASSPRGDTQYF
>TRBV4-3|few|-|TRBJ2-7
TGCGCCAGCAGCCAGGGTAACAGGGTATCCTACGAGCAGTACTTC
CASSQGNRVSYEQYF
>TRBV7-3|-|TRBD1|TRBJ1-3
TGTGCCAGCAGCGCGACAGGGTTAGGTGGAAACACCATATATTTT
CASSATGLGGNTIYF
>TRBV28|-|-|TRBJ1-1
TGTGCCAGCAGTTTCGATCTAATAACCTCCGAACACCGGGAGGGCCCAGGCCTGAACACTGAAGCTTTCTTT
CASSFDLITSEHREGPGLNTEAFF
>TRBV27|few|TRBD1|TRBJ1-3
TGTGCCAGCAGTGCAAAGCCACCGGGACAGAGAGCTGGAAACACCATATATTTT
CASSAKPPGQRAGNTIYF
>TRBV19|-|TRBD2|TRBJ2-3
TGTGCCAGTAGTATACTGGGACTAGGGTTAGATACGCAGTATTTT
CASSILGLGLDTQYF
>TRBV4-3|-|TRBD1|TRBJ1-1
TGCGCCAGCAGCCTGAGTACCAGGGGGGTATACACTGAAGCTTTCTTT
CASSLSTRGVYTEAFF
>TRBV7-8|-|TRBD2|TRBJ2-2
TGTGCCAGCAGCTTCCCCGAGCGGGACCCGAACACCGGGGAGCTGTTTTTT
CASSFPERDPNTGELFF
>TRBV12-5|-|TRBD2|TRBJ2-6
TGTGCTAGTGGTACTAGCGAGCGCTCTGGGGCCAACGTCCTGACTTTC
CASGTSERSGANVLTF
>TRBV9|-|-|TRBJ2-5
TGTGCCAGCAGCGCCGGACTAATACAAGAGACCCAGTACTTC
CASSAGLIQETQYF